This T cell receptor (beta chain) was captured in a study of T cells in Graves' hyperthyroidism and ophthalmopathy. Germline loops: CDR1 MNHEY, CDR2 SVGAGI. The CDR3 consists of 13 residues. The V and J ends lost 2 bases and 2 bases respectively, with 6 bases between them. TCR beta CDR3 regions were amplified from RNA transcripts. Carried out on the TCR CDR3, a first-round RT-PCR used the HTBI primer set. TCRdb re-derived calls from the multiplex PCR reads in MiXCR, one entry per CDR3 protein. The sample has around 580,000 distinct CDR3 sequences; 15% to 20% are singletons. This clonotype was seen at least ten times.

The TCR originated in a woman aged 18-29 years with Graves' hyperthyroidism. The sequenced sample was blood. V gene TRBV6-5 combines with J gene TRBJ2-5, with D unclear. CDR3 DNA sequence: TGTGCCAGCAGTTACAAAGCGCAAGAGACCCAGTACTTC. Translating it yields CASSYKAQETQYF.